Here is one TCR beta chain with its context. Ten or more counts support this clonotype. Its binding antigen is unknown. Per-base quality was not reported, and no clone a single base away is much larger than it. The data derive from a study of T cells in Graves' hyperthyroidism and ophthalmopathy (dated by TCRdb to the late 2010s). With respect to the entire study: Peripheral blood was sampled at the time of initial diagnosis, prior to any treatment. For training and testing, the roughly 100 patients in the discovery cohort were randomly divided in a 7:3 ratio. Prospective prediction of ophthalmopathy was tested in an independent validation cohort consisting of some 19 hyperthyroidism patients and 15 to 17 patients who later progressed to ophthalmopathy. In more than 5 Graves' hyperthyroidism patients, the study also compared T-cell repertoires from thyroid tissue with T-cell repertoires from blood. The paper describes TCR Vbeta CDR3 sequencing of 120 to 150 peripheral blood samples, made up of roughly 45 ophthalmopathy patients, around 73 hyperthyroidism patients and roughly 17 progressor patients. Following sampling, methimazole starting at 30 mg daily was given to hyperthyroidism patients, and high-dose intravenous methylprednisolone was given to ophthalmopathy patients. To identify distinguishing TCR V-J signatures, a discovery cohort of about 100 patients was used, comprising 40 to 45 with Graves' ophthalmopathy and 55 to 65 with stable Graves' hyperthyroidism. The paper as a whole reports these results and caveats: No statistical method was used to fix the sample size in advance, and group allocation was not hidden from the investigators. Most expanded thyroid clonotypes (frequency above 0.001) were also detected in blood, a finding suggesting that blood repertoires may reflect thyroid immune responses. During validation, the model predicted progression to ophthalmopathy a median of around 7 months ahead of onset, with almost 71% sensitivity and 72% to 85% specificity. In cross-validation, a model built on a 13 V-J signature told ophthalmopathy apart from stable hyperthyroidism with approximately 90% sensitivity and around 83% specificity, and in testing the same model reached 80%/75%.

The TCR beta CDR3 regions were amplified from the RNA transcripts. The first round of RT-PCR for the TCR CDR3 was performed with the HTBI primer set and the Qiagen OneStep RT-PCR kit. A second multiplex PCR round built the libraries, followed by size selection and purification. Paired-end sequencing of the libraries was performed with 100 bp reads on an Illumina HiSeq2000. As for the authors' bioinformatics: Raw data were processed with SOAPnuke, discarding reads with adapters, uncalled bases, mean Phred below 15, or no exact constant-primer or identifier match. COPE v1.2.5 was used to merge high-quality paired reads, and clonotypes were defined as unique nucleotide sequences. MiTCR v1.1 was used to align clonotypes to the IMGT TRBV, TRBD and TRBJ reference segments. Analysis was restricted to V-J combinations with a frequency above 0.0001, which covered 98% to 99.2% of repertoires. The TCS score was defined as the ratio of F50 (clonal expansion) to E x V (chaos), calculated using BLOSUM62-based TCRdist between CDR3 peptides within each V-J. Welch's t-statistics and random forest reduced just over 500 V-J features to 13, which were used in a naive Bayes classifier (R e1071). The Morisita-Horn index was used to measure how similar the thyroid and blood repertoires were. Using fastp at Q25 and MiXCR, TCRdb reprocessed the public reads and kept productive beta chains. Under each unique CDR3 protein, matching rows form one entry showing the most common genes and DNA. None of the V and J calls come from the authors' own analysis; TCRdb made them. The sample yields approximately 870,000 distinct CDR3 sequences; around 38% were counted once. Jointly, the top ten make up 8.9% of the sample.

Stable Graves' hyperthyroidism was defined as no progression to ophthalmopathy during 18 months of follow-up. Hyperthyroidism patients were newly diagnosed, with disease duration under 2 months, and aged 18 to 65 years. Any patient with an uncontrolled infection, another autoimmune disease, pregnancy or lactation was excluded. Diagnoses were established on the basis of clinical symptoms, serum thyroxine and TRAb, thyroid ultrasound, and orbital computed tomography. PBMCs were separated from over 9 ml of fresh peripheral blood using Ficoll-Paque density gradient centrifugation. Trizol reagent was used to extract total RNA, and RNA quality was then checked on an Agilent 2100 Bioanalyzer. This receptor was identified in a man between 18 and 35 years old with Graves' hyperthyroidism. Sequencing used blood.

Read as DNA, the sequence is TGTGCCAGCAGCATTCAGTCTCTCGAGCAGTACTTC. Its protein is CASSIQSLEQYF. Recombination joined TRBV7-2 with TRBJ2-7; no D gene call is confident. From cysteine to phenylalanine, the CDR3 is 12 amino acids long. Only the CDR3 DNA is retained, 36 bases long and in frame from the first base. A distance of 11 bases separates the germline ends of V and J, which lose 5 bases and 6 bases respectively. The germline V gene yields SGHTA for CDR1 and FQGNSA for CDR2.